This T cell receptor beta chain comes out of a study of cytomegalovirus exposure and HLA in healthy donors. Points from the study as a whole: Both high specificity and high sensitivity reportedly marked the classifier's diagnosis of cytomegalovirus status. In an earlier analysis, in 587 donors, most V segments appeared productive either ~87% or ~30% of the time. The study designated about 160 TCR beta chains cytomegalovirus-associated.

In regard to this clone: No antigen is known for it.

It was with 60 Vbeta and 13 Jbeta primers that the PCR ran. Assay: immunoSEQ multiplex PCR; the TCRdb copy retains only in-frame clones and omits some. The sample holds some 120,000 clones, roughly 77% seen once. Trimming stripped 3 bases from V and 14 bases from J, with 17 bases between. This CDR3 is 13 amino acids long. Germline CDR1 MNHEY, CDR2 SMNVEV (reference sequence). Sequenced: PBMCs. This sequence joins TRBV27 and TRBJ2-1, with D tentatively TRBD2 (5 bases). The sequence was obtained from a man younger than 35 in good health and CMV-seronegative. CDR3 DNA sequence: TGTGCCAGCAGTTTTGCCCTTGGAGGATGGGAGTTCTTC. This encodes CASSFALGGWEFF.